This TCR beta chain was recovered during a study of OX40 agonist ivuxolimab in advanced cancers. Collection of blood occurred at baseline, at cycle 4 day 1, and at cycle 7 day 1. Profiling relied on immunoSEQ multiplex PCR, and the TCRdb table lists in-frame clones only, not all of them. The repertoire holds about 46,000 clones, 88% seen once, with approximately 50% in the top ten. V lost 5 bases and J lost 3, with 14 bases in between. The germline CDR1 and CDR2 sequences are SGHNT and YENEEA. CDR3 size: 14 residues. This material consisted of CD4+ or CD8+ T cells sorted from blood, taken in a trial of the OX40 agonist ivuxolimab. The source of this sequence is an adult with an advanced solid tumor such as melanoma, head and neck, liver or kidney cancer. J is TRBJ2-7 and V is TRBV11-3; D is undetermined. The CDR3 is CASSHVEQYYEQYF. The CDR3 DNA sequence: TGTGCCAGCAGCCACGTCGAACAGTACTACGAGCAGTACTTC.